This is a list of T cell receptor beta chains from one sample in a study of CD8 T cells in Susac syndrome. TCRdb called the immunoSEQ multiplex PCR reads again in MiXCR, with one record for every CDR3 protein. In the table there are about 300,000 distinct CDR3 sequences, 75% to 90% of which are singletons. The material sequenced was CD8+ T cells from PBMCs. The source of these receptors is a human donor with multiple sclerosis. CDR3s include the opening cysteine and the closing phenylalanine or tryptophan. The D gene is left open where the match is weak. Rows give clone size only sometimes, using once, few, many, or a class for an expanded clone.

d_gene | j_gene | v_gene | abundance | CDR3aa | CDR3nt
- | TRBJ2-2 | TRBV6-2/TRBV6-3 | - | CASSIKGDNTGELFF | TGTGCCAGCAGCATTAAGGGGGATAACACCGGGGAGCTGTTTTTT
- | TRBJ2-5 | TRBV5-8 | - | CASSLGWETQYF | TGTGCCAGCAGCTTGGGCTGGGAGACCCAGTACTTC
TRBD2 | TRBJ2-1 | TRBV12-5 | - | CASGLVGLAGSNEQFF | TGTGCTAGTGGTTTGGTTGGCCTAGCGGGGTCCAATGAGCAGTTCTTC
TRBD1 | TRBJ2-7 | TRBV20-1 | - | CSAHDRGFYEQYF | TGCAGTGCCCACGACAGGGGGTTCTACGAGCAGTACTTC
- | TRBJ2-5 | TRBV11-2 | few | CASSLETGGPQYF | TGTGCCAGCAGCTTGGAGACCGGGGGCCCCCAGTACTTC
- | TRBJ1-2 | TRBV6-6 | - | CASRGPGYGYTF | TGTGCCAGCCGGGGGCCCGGCTATGGCTACACCTTC
- | TRBJ2-7 | TRBV5-4 | few | CASSLRPTYEQYF | TGTGCCAGCAGCTTGAGGCCTACCTACGAGCAGTACTTC
- | TRBJ2-2 | TRBV20-1 | - | CSASGQNTGELFF | TGCAGTGCTAGTGGACAGAACACCGGGGAGCTGTTTTTT
- | TRBJ1-5 | TRBV7-9 | - | CASSLGGSGNQPQHF | TGTGCCAGCAGCTTGGGAGGGTCTGGCAATCAGCCCCAGCATTTT
TRBD1 | TRBJ2-2 | TRBV6-1 | - | CASREQGAGELFF | TGTGCCAGCAGGGAACAGGGGGCCGGGGAGCTGTTTTTT
- | TRBJ1-1 | TRBV5-4 | - | CASSFGGGLVEAFF | TGTGCCAGCAGCTTCGGGGGGGGACTCGTTGAAGCTTTCTTT
- | TRBJ1-3 | TRBV19 | - | CASREGGSAGNTIYF | TGTGCCAGTAGGGAAGGGGGTTCGGCTGGAAACACCATATATTTT
TRBD1 | TRBJ2-7 | TRBV7-9 | - | CASSSGGPFWDSPYEQYF | TGTGCCAGCAGCTCTGGGGGACCCTTTTGGGACAGCCCCTACGAGCAGTACTTC
TRBD1 | TRBJ2-6 | TRBV30 | - | CAWEEGASSSGANVLTF | TGTGCCTGGGAAGAGGGGGCGAGTTCCTCTGGGGCCAACGTCCTGACTTTC
- | TRBJ2-7 | TRBV5-1 | once | CASSLTEMTYEQYF | TGCGCCAGCAGCTTGACGGAGATGACCTACGAGCAGTACTTC
- | TRBJ2-5 | TRBV25-1 | - | CASSGLLETQYF | TGTGCCAGCAGTGGCCTGCTGGAGACCCAGTACTTC
TRBD1 | TRBJ1-5 | TRBV20-1 | - | CSARGQGRNQPQHF | TGCAGTGCTAGGGGACAGGGGCGGAATCAGCCCCAGCATTTT
- | TRBJ2-5 | TRBV7-6 | - | CASSQPGGYQETQYF | TGTGCCAGCAGTCAACCAGGGGGGTACCAAGAGACCCAGTACTTC
- | TRBJ2-3 | TRBV12-3/TRBV12-4 | - | CASSLVQVKGTDTQYF | TGTGCCAGCAGTTTAGTACAGGTTAAGGGCACAGATACGCAGTACTTT
TRBD2 | TRBJ2-3 | TRBV6-2/TRBV6-3 | - | CASISGTIHTDTQYF | TGTGCCAGTATTTCCGGGACTATCCACACAGATACGCAGTATTTT
TRBD2 | TRBJ2-5 | TRBV20-1 | - | CSARDPVSGLAGGKGETQYF | TGCAGTGCTAGAGATCCAGTTTCGGGACTAGCGGGGGGAAAAGGAGAGACCCAGTACTTC
- | TRBJ2-1 | TRBV10-3 | - | CAISESSSNEQFF | TGTGCCATCAGTGAGTCGTCTAGCAATGAGCAGTTCTTC
TRBD2 | TRBJ2-3 | TRBV27 | - | CASSSTGLAGRLDTQYF | TGTGCCAGCAGCTCCACCGGACTAGCGGGGAGATTGGATACGCAGTATTTT
- | TRBJ2-1 | TRBV6-2/TRBV6-3 | once | CASSYGLASSYNEQFF | TGTGCCAGCAGTTACGGGCTAGCGAGCTCCTACAATGAGCAGTTCTTC
- | TRBJ2-7 | TRBV27 | - | CASSLSPVVLEQYF | TGTGCCAGCAGTTTATCTCCAGTAGTTCTGGAGCAGTACTTC
- | TRBJ2-3 | TRBV29-1 | - | CSVTGLTQDTQYF | TGCAGCGTCACGGGACTGACTCAAGATACGCAGTATTTT
- | TRBJ2-5 | TRBV14 | few | CASSQDSTGEETQYF | TGTGCCAGCAGCCAAGATTCCACGGGGGAGGAGACCCAGTACTTC
- | TRBJ2-4 | TRBV27 | - | CASSLTLGAKNIQYF | TGTGCCAGCAGTTTAACTCTGGGAGCCAAAAACATTCAGTACTTC
TRBD2 | TRBJ2-4 | TRBV2 | once | CASSLAGVAKNIQYF | TGTGCCAGCAGTCTAGCGGGAGTGGCCAAAAACATTCAGTACTTC
- | TRBJ2-7 | TRBV15 | - | CATSRDRTPGGSSYEQYF | TGTGCCACCAGCAGAGATCGGACCCCTGGGGGTAGCTCCTACGAGCAGTACTTC
TRBD1 | TRBJ1-1 | TRBV4-2 | few | CASSRTGGTEAFF | TGTGCCAGCAGCCGGACAGGGGGCACTGAAGCTTTCTTT
TRBD1 | TRBJ2-7 | TRBV5-8 | few | CASSQQGAYEQYF | TGTGCCAGCAGCCAACAGGGGGCTTACGAGCAGTACTTC
- | TRBJ1-1 | TRBV28 | - | CASFGRANTEAFF | TGTGCCAGCTTTGGCAGGGCGAACACTGAAGCTTTCTTT
- | TRBJ2-3 | TRBV12-3/TRBV12-4 | - | CASSKYRADTQYF | TGTGCCAGCAGCAAGTACCGCGCAGATACGCAGTATTTT
- | TRBJ2-7 | TRBV7-7 | - | CASSFQENYEQYF | TGTGCTAGCAGCTTCCAGGAAAACTACGAGCAGTACTTC
- | TRBJ1-2 | TRBV5-1 | - | CASSPVGVNYGYTF | TGCGCCAGCAGTCCAGTTGGAGTTAACTATGGCTACACCTTC
TRBD2 | TRBJ2-3 | TRBV9 | once | CASSVGSGGTTDTQYF | TGTGCCAGCAGCGTAGGTAGCGGGGGGACCACAGATACGCAGTATTTT
- | TRBJ2-4 | TRBV6-2/TRBV6-3 | - | CASSRDNERAKNIQYF | TGTGCCAGCAGCCGTGACAACGAAAGAGCCAAAAACATTCAGTACTTC
- | TRBJ2-7 | TRBV5-8 | - | CASSLEYSSYEQYF | TGTGCCAGCAGCTTGGAGTACAGTTCCTACGAGCAGTACTTC
TRBD1 | TRBJ2-3 | TRBV7-9 | - | CASSPEEVGDSGTDTQYF | TGTGCCAGCAGCCCCGAGGAGGTCGGGGACAGTGGCACAGATACGCAGTATTTT
- | TRBJ2-5 | TRBV3-1 | - | CASSQGEAPQETQYF | TGTGCCAGCAGCCAAGGTGAAGCCCCCCAAGAGACCCAGTACTTC
TRBD2 | TRBJ2-1 | TRBV20-1 | - | CSARSRGDIDEQFF | TGCAGTGCTAGATCGCGGGGGGATATCGATGAGCAGTTCTTC
- | TRBJ2-3 | TRBV6-2/TRBV6-3 | - | CASSYPITDTQYF | TGTGCCAGCAGTTACCCTATCACAGATACGCAGTATTTT
- | TRBJ2-3 | TRBV7-2 | - | CASSSEIDDRSTDTQYF | TGTGCCAGCAGCTCCGAAATAGATGATCGGAGCACAGATACGCAGTATTTT
TRBD2 | TRBJ2-3 | TRBV7-3 | - | CASSSESRLAGGLNTQYF | TGTGCCAGCAGCTCTGAATCCCGTCTAGCGGGGGGCCTTAATACGCAGTATTTT
- | TRBJ2-5 | TRBV20-1 | - | CSARDQDSGQETQYF | TGCAGTGCTAGAGATCAAGACAGTGGACAAGAGACCCAGTACTTC
TRBD2 | TRBJ2-1 | TRBV6-5 | - | CASSYNSGPSGSPNEQFF | TGTGCCAGCAGTTACAATTCGGGGCCTAGCGGGAGTCCCAATGAGCAGTTCTTC
- | TRBJ2-1 | TRBV4-3 | - | CASSQDRAGQSYYNEQFF | TGCGCCAGCAGCCAAGATCGGGCAGGCCAAAGCTACTACAATGAGCAGTTCTTC
- | TRBJ2-3 | TRBV20-1 | - | CSARDLFTDTQYF | TGCAGTGCTAGAGACCTTTTTACAGATACGCAGTATTTT
TRBD1 | TRBJ2-5 | TRBV12-3/TRBV12-4 | - | CASRRQGEETQYF | TGTGCCAGCAGGAGACAGGGAGAAGAGACCCAGTACTTC
- | TRBJ2-7 | TRBV30 | - | CAWSVLGIGEQYF | TGTGCCTGGAGTGTATTAGGGATAGGGGAGCAGTACTTC
- | TRBJ2-7 | TRBV29-1 | - | CSVESRGGYEQYF | TGCAGCGTTGAGAGCAGGGGGGGATACGAGCAGTACTTC
- | TRBJ2-1 | TRBV19 | once | CASSAWTVNEQFF | TGTGCCAGTAGTGCGTGGACAGTCAATGAGCAGTTCTTC
TRBD1 | TRBJ2-5 | TRBV6-2/TRBV6-3 | - | CASSYSGGTEYF | TGTGCCAGCAGTTACTCAGGTGGGACAGAGTACTTC
TRBD2 | TRBJ2-5 | TRBV29-1 | - | CSVEEVWPPGLAVIGEETQYF | TGCAGCGTCGAAGAGGTCTGGCCGCCGGGACTAGCGGTAATCGGGGAGGAGACCCAGTACTTC
- | TRBJ2-2 | TRBV28 | - | CASNFAYGELFF | TGTGCCAGCAACTTCGCTTACGGGGAGCTGTTTTTT
TRBD2 | TRBJ2-1 | TRBV24-1 | - | CATSDLGQGGNNEQFF | TGTGCCACCAGTGATTTGGGGCAGGGAGGGAACAATGAGCAGTTCTTC